Sequencing of this T cell receptor (beta chain) was carried out in a study of shared clonotypes between healthy human individuals. Nashville, Tennessee was home to all donors, who were Caucasian adults. A remark on this clone: Its antigen is still unknown.

Unsorted PBMC replicate PCRs used around 310 ng DNA, 25,000 to 30,000 T cell genomes. Method: immunoSEQ multiplex PCR; TCRdb's copy keeps in-frame clones and lacks some. The sample lists about 600,000 clones, around 78% seen once, with approximately 12% in the top ten. General observations from the study: Clonotype sharing among donors was expected to depend on sequencing depth.

Source material: PBMCs. The clonotype was recovered from a woman between 35 and 50 years old in good health. Some clones in this sample may be carry-over from other donors' samples.

CDR3 DNA: TGCGCCAGCAGAAAATCGGGACTAGCGGGATCAGAGACCCAGTACTTC. Its translation is CASRKSGLAGSETQYF. The J gene is TRBJ2-5, the V gene TRBV5-1, with 13 nucleotides matching TRBD2. The CDR3 contains 16 residues. The germline V gene encodes CDR1 SGHRS and CDR2 YFSETQ. Trimming at V came to 5 bases and at J to 4 bases, leaving 8 bases not matched to a gene.